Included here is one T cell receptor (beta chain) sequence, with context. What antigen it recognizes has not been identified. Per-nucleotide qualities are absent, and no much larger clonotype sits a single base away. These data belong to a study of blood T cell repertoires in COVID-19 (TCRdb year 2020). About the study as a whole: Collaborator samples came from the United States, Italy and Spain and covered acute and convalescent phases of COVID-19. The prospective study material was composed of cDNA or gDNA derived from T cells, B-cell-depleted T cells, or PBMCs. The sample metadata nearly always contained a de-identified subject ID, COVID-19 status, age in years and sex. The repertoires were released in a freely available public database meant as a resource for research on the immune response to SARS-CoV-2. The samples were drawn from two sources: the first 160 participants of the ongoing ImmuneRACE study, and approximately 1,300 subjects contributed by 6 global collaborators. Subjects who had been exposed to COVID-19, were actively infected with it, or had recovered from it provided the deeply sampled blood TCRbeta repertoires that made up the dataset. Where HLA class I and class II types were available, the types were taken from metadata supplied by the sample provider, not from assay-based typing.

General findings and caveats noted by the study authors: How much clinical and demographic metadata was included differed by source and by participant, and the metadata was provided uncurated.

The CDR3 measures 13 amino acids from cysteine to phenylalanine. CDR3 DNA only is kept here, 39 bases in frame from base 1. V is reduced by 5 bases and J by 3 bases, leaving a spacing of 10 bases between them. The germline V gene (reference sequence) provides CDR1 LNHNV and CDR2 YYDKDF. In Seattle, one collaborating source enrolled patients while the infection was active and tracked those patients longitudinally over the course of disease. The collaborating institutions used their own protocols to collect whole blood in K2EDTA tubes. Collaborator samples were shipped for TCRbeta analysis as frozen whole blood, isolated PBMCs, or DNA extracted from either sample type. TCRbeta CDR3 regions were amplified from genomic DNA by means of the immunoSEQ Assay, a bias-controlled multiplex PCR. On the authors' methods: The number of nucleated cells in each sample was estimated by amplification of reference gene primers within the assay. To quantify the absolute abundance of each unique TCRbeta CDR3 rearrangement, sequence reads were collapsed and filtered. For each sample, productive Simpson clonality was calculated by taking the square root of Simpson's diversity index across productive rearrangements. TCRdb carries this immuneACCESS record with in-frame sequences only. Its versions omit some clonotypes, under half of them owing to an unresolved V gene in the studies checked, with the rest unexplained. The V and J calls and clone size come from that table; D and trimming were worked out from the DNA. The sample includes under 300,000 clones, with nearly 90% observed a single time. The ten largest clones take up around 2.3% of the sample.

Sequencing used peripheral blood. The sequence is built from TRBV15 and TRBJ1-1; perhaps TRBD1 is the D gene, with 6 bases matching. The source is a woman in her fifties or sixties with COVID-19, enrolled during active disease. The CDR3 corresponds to CATSPPGDTEAFF. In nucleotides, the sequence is TGTGCCACCAGCCCACCAGGGGACACTGAAGCTTTCTTT. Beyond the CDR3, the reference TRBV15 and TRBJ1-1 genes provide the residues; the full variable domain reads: DAMVIQNPRYQVTQFGKPVTLSCSQTLNHNVMYWYQQKSSQAPKLLFHYYDKDFNNEADTPDNFQSRRPNTSFCFLDIRSPGLGDTAMYLCATSPPGDTEAFFGQGTRLTVV.